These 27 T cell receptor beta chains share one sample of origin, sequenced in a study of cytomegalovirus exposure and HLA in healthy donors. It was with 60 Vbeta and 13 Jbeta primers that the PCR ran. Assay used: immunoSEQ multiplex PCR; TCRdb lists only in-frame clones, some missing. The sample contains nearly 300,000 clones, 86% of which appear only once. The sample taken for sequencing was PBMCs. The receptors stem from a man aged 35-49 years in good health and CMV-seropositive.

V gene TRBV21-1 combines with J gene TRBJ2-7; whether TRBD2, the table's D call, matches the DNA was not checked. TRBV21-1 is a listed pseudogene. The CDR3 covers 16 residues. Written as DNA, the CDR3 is TGTGCCAGCAACAAAGGCGCGGGATTGACCTCCTACGAGCAGTACTTC. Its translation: CASNKGAGLTSYEQYF.

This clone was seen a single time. CDR3: CASSLGDRGRGSYNEQFF. CDR3 nucleotide sequence: TGTGCCAGCAGTTTAGGGGACAGGGGGCGTGGGTCCTACAATGAGCAGTTCTTC. The chain is built from TRBV27 and TRBJ2-1; 12 nucleotides match TRBD1. Unmatched junction bases numbered 6, after V lost 2 bases and J lost 1 base. The CDR3 covers 18 residues. Germline V CDR1 and CDR2: MNHEY, SMNVEV (reference sequence).

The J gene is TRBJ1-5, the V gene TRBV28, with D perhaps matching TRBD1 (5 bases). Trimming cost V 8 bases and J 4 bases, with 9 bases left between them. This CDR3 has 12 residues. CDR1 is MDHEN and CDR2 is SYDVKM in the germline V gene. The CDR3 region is CASAQGNQPQHF. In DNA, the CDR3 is TGTGCCAGCGCCCAGGGAAATCAGCCCCAGCATTTT.

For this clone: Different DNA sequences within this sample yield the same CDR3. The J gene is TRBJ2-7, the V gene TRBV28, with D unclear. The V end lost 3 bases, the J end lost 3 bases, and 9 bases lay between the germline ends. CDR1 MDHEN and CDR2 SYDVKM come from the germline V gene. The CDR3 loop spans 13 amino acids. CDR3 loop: CASSFARLYEQYF. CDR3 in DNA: TGTGCCAGCAGTTTTGCCAGACTCTACGAGCAGTACTTC.

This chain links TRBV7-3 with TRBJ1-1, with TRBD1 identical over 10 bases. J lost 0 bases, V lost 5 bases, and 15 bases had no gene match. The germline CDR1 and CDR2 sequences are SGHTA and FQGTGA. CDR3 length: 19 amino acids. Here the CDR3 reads CASSRYTGTGVSMNTEAFF. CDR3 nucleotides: TGTGCCAGCAGCCGTTATACTGGGACAGGGGTGTCCATGAACACTGAAGCTTTCTTT.

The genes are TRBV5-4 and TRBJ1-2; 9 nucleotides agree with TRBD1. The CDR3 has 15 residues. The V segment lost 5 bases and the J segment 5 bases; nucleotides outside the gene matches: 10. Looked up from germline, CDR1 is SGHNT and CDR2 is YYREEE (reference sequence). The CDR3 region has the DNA TGTGCCAGCAGTTCTGCCGACAGGGGGAGTTATGGCTACACCTTC. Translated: CASSSADRGSYGYTF.

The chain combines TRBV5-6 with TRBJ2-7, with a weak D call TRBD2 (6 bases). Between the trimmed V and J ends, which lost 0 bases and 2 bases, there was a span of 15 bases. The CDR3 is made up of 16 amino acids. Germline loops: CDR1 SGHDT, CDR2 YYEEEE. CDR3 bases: TGTGCCAGCAGCTTGGACGGCGGGATTCGGACCTACGAGCAGTACTTC. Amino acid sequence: CASSLDGGIRTYEQYF. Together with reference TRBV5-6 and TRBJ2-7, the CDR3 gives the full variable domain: DAGVTQSPTHLIKTRGQQVTLRCSPKSGHDTVSWYQQALGQGPQFIFQYYEEEERQRGNFPDRFSGHQFPNYSSELNVNALLLGDSALYLCASSLDGGIRTYEQYFGPGTRLTVT.

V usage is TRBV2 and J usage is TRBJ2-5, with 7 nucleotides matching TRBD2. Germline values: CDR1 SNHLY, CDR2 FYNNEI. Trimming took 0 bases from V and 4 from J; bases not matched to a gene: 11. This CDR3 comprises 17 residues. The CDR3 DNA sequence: TGTGCCAGCAGTGAAGCTCGGGGGGTGGAGGTTGGAGAGACCCAGTACTTC. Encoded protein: CASSEARGVEVGETQYF. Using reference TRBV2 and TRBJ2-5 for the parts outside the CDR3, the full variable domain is EPEVTQTPSHQVTQMGQEVILRCVPISNHLYFYWYRQILGQKVEFLVSFYNNEISEKSEIFDDQFSVERPDGSNFTLKIRSTKLEDSAMYFCASSEARGVEVGETQYFGPGTRLLVL.

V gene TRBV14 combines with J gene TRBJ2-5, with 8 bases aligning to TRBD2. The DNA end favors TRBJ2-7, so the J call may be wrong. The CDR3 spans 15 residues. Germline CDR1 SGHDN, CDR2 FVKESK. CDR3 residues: CASSQQAGVTYEQYF. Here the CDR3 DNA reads TGTGCCAGCAGCCAACAAGCGGGAGTGACCTACGAGCAGTACTTC.

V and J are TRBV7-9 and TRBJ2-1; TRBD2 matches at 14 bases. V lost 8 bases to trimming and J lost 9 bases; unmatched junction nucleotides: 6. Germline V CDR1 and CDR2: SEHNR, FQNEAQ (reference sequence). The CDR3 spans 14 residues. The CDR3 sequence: CASVKGLAGAEQFF. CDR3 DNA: TGTGCCAGCGTAAAGGGACTAGCGGGAGCTGAGCAGTTCTTC. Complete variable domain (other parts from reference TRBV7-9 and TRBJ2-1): DTGVSQNPRHKITKRGQNVTFRCDPISEHNRLYWYRQTLGQGPEFLTYFQNEAQLEKSRLLSDRFSAERPKGSFSTLEIQRTEQGDSAMYLCASVKGLAGAEQFFGPGTRLTVL.

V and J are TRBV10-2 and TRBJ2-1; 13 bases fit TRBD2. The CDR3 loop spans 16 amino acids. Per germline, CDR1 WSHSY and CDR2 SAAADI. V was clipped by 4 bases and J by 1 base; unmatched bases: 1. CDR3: CASSVGLAGSYNEQFF. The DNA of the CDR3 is TGCGCCAGCAGTGTGGGACTAGCGGGGTCCTACAATGAGCAGTTCTTC.

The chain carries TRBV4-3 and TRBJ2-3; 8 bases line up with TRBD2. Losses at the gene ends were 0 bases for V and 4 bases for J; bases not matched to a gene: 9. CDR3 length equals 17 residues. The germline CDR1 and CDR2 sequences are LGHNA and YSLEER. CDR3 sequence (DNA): TGCGCCAGCAGCCAAGAGCCAGCGGGAGACTTCGCAGATACGCAGTATTTT. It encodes CASSQEPAGDFADTQYF.

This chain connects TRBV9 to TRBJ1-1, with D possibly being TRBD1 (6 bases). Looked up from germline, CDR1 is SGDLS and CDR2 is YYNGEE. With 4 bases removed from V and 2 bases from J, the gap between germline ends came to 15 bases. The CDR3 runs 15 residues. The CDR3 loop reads CASSSHPGQNTEAFF. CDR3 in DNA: TGTGCCAGCAGCTCACATCCGGGACAAAACACTGAAGCTTTCTTT. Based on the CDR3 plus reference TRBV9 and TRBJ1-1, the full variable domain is DSGVTQTPKHLITATGQRVTLRCSPRSGDLSVYWYQQSLDQGLQFLIQYYNGEERAKGNILERFSAQQFPDLHSELNLSSLELGDSALYFCASSSHPGQNTEAFFGQGTRLTVV.

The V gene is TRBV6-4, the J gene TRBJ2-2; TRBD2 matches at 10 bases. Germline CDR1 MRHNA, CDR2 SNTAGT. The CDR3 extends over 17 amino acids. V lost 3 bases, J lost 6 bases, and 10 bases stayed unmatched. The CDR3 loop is CASSEASGGPRAGELFF. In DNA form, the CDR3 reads TGTGCCAGCAGTGAAGCTAGCGGGGGCCCGAGGGCCGGGGAGCTGTTTTTT.

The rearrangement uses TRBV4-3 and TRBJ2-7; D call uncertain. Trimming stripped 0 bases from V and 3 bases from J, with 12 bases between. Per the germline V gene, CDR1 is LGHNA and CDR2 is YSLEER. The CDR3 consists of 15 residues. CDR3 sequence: CASSQDRSNYYEQYF. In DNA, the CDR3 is TGCGCCAGCAGCCAAGATCGGTCCAACTACTACGAGCAGTACTTC.

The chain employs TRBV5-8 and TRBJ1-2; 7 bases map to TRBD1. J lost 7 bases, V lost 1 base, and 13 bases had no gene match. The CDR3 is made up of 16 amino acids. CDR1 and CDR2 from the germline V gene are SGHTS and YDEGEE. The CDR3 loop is CASSLYARQGLGGYTF. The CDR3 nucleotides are TGTGCCAGCAGCTTGTACGCGAGACAGGGCTTAGGTGGCTACACCTTC.

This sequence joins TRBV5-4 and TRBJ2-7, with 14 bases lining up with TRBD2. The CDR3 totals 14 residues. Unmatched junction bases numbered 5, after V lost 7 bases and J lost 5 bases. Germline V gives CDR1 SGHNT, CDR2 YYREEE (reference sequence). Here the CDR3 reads CASGGTSGSHEQYF. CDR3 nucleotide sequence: TGTGCCAGCGGAGGGACTAGCGGGAGCCACGAGCAGTACTTC.

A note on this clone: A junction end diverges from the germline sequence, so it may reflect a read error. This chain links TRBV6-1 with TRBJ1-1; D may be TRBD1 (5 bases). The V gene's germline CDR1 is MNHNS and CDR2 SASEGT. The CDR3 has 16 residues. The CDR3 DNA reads TGTGCCAGCAGTAAAGCCAGGGCTTCAACCCCCACTGAAGCTTTCTTT. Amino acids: CASSKARASTPTEAFF.

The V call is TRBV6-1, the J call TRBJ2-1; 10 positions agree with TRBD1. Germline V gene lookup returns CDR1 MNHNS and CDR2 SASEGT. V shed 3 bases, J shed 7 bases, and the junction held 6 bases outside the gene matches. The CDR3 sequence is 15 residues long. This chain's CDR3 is CASSEGGQGWNEQFF. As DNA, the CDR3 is TGTGCCAGCAGTGAGGGGGGACAGGGGTGGAATGAGCAGTTCTTC.

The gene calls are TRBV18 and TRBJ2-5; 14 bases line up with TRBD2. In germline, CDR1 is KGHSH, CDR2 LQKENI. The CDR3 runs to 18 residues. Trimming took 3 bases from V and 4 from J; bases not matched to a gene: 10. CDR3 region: CASSPGLAGDLRGETQYF. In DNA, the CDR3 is TGTGCCAGCTCACCGGGACTAGCGGGAGATTTAAGGGGAGAGACCCAGTACTTC.

CDR3 protein: CASSIGFPGLAGVITDTQYF. The DNA of the CDR3 is TGTGCCAGTAGTATAGGGTTCCCGGGACTAGCGGGAGTTATAACAGATACGCAGTATTTT. The chain links TRBV19 to TRBJ2-3; 14 bases are shared with TRBD2. CDR1 is LNHDA, CDR2 SQIVND, per germline (reference sequence). The CDR3 has 20 amino acids. V was pared by 1 base and J by 3 bases, with 12 bases of the junction left unmatched. The variable domain in full, completed from reference TRBV19 and TRBJ2-3, reads DGGITQSPKYLFRKEGQNVTLSCEQNLNHDAMYWYRQDPGQGLRLIYYSQIVNDFQKGDIAEGYSVSREKKESFPLTVTSAQKNPTAFYLCASSIGFPGLAGVITDTQYFGPGTRLTVL.

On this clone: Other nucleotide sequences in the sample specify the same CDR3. CDR3 in amino acids: CASSLGGSSYEQYF. As DNA, the CDR3 is TGTGCCAGCAGTTTGGGCGGGAGCTCCTACGAGCAGTACTTC. The genes are TRBV28 and TRBJ2-7; 7 positions agree with TRBD2. The germline gives CDR1 MDHEN, CDR2 SYDVKM. CDR3 size: 14 residues. V trimming: 3 bases; J trimming: 0 bases; junction bases outside the gene matches: 2.

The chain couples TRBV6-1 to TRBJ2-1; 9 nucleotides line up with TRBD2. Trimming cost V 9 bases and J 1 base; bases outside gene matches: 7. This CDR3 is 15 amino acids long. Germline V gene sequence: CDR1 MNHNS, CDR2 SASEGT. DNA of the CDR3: TGTGCCAGTACTATTAGCGGGAGTTCCTACAATGAGCAGTTCTTC. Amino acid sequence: CASTISGSSYNEQFF.

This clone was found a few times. CDR3 loop: CASSLRQGGDTQYF. The CDR3 DNA reads TGCGCCAGCAGCTTGCGACAGGGCGGAGATACGCAGTATTTT. The gene calls are TRBV5-1 and TRBJ2-3, with 7 bases that match TRBD1. The CDR3 has 14 amino acids. The germline CDR1 and CDR2 sequences are SGHRS and YFSETQ. V lost 1 base and J lost 5; bases outside the gene matches: 4.

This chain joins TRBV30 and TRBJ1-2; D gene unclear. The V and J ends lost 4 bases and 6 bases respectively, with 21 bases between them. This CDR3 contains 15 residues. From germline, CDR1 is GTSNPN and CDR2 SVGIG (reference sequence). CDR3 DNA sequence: TGTGCCTGGACCCCCCTTGACGTCCCGGGGAATGGCTACACCTTC. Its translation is CAWTPLDVPGNGYTF.

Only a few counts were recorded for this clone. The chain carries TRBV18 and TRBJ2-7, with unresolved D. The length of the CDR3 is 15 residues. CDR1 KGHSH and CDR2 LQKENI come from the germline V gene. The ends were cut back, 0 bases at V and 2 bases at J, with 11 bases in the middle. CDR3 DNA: TGTGCCAGCTCACCACCGCCGGTTGCTACCTACGAGCAGTACTTC. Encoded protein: CASSPPPVATYEQYF.

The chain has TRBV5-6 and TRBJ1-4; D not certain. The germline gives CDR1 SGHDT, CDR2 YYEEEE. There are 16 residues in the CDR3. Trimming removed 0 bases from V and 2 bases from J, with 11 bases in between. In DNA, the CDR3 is TGTGCCAGCAGCTTGGCCGGGAGGTTGACTAATGAAAAACTGTTTTTT. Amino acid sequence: CASSLAGRLTNEKLFF. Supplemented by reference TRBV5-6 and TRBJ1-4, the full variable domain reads DAGVTQSPTHLIKTRGQQVTLRCSPKSGHDTVSWYQQALGQGPQFIFQYYEEEERQRGNFPDRFSGHQFPNYSSELNVNALLLGDSALYLCASSLAGRLTNEKLFFGSGTQLSVL.